A selection of T cell receptor beta chains follows, all from one sample in a study of CD8+CD57+ T cells in acquired aplastic anemia. TCRdb reprocessed the reads with MiXCR, giving one entry per CDR3 protein. The table records under 200,000 distinct CDR3 sequences, about 48% of them present only once. What was sequenced was sorted CD4+, CD8+, or CD8+CD57+ T cells (not recorded which) from PBMCs. The receptor source for this set is a human donor with aplastic anemia. Each CDR3 is given without its conserved first and last residue.

TRBJ2-1 TRBV10-2 ASSDRGLAGLNEQF
TRBJ1-6 TRBV6-1 DSRAMGQGHSPLH
TRBJ2-7 TRBV12-5 ASGLVPGQGREQY
TRBJ2-7 TRBV29-1 SVEETGHYEQY
TRBJ1-2 TRBV19 ASSIDGGSGYT
TRBJ2-7 TRBV13 ASSLRGRGDYEQY
TRBJ2-7 TRBV29-1 SVERTLAGGEQY
TRBJ1-3 TRBV6-6 ASSYLGELGNTIY
TRBJ2-1 TRBV5-4 ASSTAIEQF
TRBJ2-5 TRBV6-1 ASGAGGSQETQY
TRBJ2-1 TRBV7-9 ASSHSGDNEQF
TRBJ2-1 TRBV7-8 ASSSGRAGEQF
TRBJ1-3 TRBV4-2 ASSQEGSGNTIY
TRBJ2-3 TRBV5-1 ASSPPDITDTQY
TRBJ1-5 TRBV27 ASSLSGYGNQPQH
TRBJ1-2 TRBV12-3/TRBV12-4 ASSFGRVAGYT
TRBJ2-3 TRBV29-1 SVERTSGTDTQY
TRBJ2-2 TRBV25-1 ASRSRTGDTGELF
TRBJ1-2 TRBV6-1 ASSETDRVRAGYGYT
TRBJ1-1 TRBV2 ASGRGDTEAF
TRBJ1-3 TRBV2 ASHLGRGKGNTIY
TRBJ2-2 TRBV20-1 SVRRLAGNTGELF
TRBJ1-1 TRBV15 ATSTTEWTGVGEAF
TRBJ2-1 TRBV19 ASSNGQGTSSYNEQF
TRBJ2-1 TRBV25-1 ASSGRGTGYNEQF
TRBJ1-1 TRBV2 ASSGTGGNTEAF
TRBJ1-2 TRBV5-4 ASSLVESYGYT
TRBJ1-1 TRBV29-1 SAGRMNTEAF
TRBJ1-2 TRBV2 ASNQGNGYT
TRBJ1-1 TRBV2 ASRDVADLNTEAF
TRBJ1-6 TRBV12-3/TRBV12-4 ASRGTGDTSPLH
TRBJ2-1 TRBV11-2 ASSLRFGLAGVNEQF
TRBJ2-7 TRBV15 ATSRVGGGAYEQY
TRBJ1-1 TRBV30 AWSFTGTGNTEAF
TRBJ2-5 TRBV7-9 ASSLALEAQETQY
TRBJ2-7 TRBV2 ASSARQGYEQY
TRBJ1-5 TRBV5-1 ASSLGGARLGQPQH
TRBJ2-7 TRBV20-1 GARDLVSDYEQY
TRBJ1-6 TRBV5-4 ASSLGKEISPLH
TRBJ1-2 TRBV7-9 ASSFGDGGYT
TRBJ1-2 TRBV6-1 ASSDLGRGAYNYGYT
TRBJ2-7 TRBV24-1 ATRGPNSYEQY
TRBJ1-2 TRBV5-1 ASSLERPVHGYT
TRBJ1-2 TRBV12-3/TRBV12-4 ASRLTGAGSYGYT
TRBJ2-7 TRBV2 ASSRDTAYEQY
TRBJ1-3 TRBV2 ASSRSRSSGNTIY
TRBJ2-7 TRBV2 ASSVLGAGSHEQY
TRBJ2-7 TRBV30 AWRQSVTYEQY
TRBJ2-7 TRBV10-3 AIRSSGSGINEQY